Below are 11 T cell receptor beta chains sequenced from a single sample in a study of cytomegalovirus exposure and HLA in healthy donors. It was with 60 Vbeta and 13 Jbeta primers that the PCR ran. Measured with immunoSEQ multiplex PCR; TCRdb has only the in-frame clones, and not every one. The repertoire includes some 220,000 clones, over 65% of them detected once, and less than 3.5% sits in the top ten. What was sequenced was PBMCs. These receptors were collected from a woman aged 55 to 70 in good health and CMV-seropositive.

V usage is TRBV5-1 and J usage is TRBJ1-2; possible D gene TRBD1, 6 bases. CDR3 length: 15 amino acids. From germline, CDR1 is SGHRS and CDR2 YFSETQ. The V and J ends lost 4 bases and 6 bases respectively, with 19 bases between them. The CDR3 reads CASSTQGLGSNGYTF. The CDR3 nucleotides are TGCGCCAGCAGCACACAGGGCTTGGGGTCGAATGGCTACACCTTC. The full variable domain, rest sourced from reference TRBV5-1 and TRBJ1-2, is KAGVTQTPRYLIKTRGQQVTLSCSPISGHRSVSWYQQTPGQGLQFLFEYFSETQRNKGNFPGRFSGRQFSNSRSEMNVSTLELGDSALYLCASSTQGLGSNGYTFGSGTRLTVV.

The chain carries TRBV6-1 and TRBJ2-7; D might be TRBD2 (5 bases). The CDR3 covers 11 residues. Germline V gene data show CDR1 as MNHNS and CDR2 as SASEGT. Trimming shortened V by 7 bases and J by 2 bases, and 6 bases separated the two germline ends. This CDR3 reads CASTGAYEQYF. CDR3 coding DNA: TGTGCCAGCACCGGGGCCTACGAGCAGTACTTC.

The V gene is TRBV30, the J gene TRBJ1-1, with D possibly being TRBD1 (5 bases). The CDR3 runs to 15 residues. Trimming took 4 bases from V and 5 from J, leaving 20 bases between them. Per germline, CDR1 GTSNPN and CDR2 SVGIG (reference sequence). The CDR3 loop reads CAWTPLRPGNTEAFF. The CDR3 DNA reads TGTGCCTGGACCCCCCTACGCCCAGGGAATACTGAAGCTTTCTTT.

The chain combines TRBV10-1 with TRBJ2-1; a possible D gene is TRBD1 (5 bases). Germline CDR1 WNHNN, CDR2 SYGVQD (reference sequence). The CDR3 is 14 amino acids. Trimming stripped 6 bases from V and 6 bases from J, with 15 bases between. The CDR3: CASRRTTATNEQFF. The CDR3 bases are TGCGCCAGCAGGAGGACAACAGCCACCAATGAGCAGTTCTTC.

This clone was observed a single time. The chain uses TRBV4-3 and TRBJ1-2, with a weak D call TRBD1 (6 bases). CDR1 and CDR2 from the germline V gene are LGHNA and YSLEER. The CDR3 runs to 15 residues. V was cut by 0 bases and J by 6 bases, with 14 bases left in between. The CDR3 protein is CASSQDLYRENGYTF. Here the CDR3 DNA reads TGCGCCAGCAGCCAAGATTTATACAGGGAGAATGGCTACACCTTC.

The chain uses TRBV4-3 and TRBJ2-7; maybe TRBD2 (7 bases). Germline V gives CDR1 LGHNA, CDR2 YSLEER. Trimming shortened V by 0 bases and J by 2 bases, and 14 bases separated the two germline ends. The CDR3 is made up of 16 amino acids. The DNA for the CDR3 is TGCGCCAGCAGCCAAGAGGGGGGGCATCGCACCTACGAGCAGTACTTC. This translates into CASSQEGGHRTYEQYF.

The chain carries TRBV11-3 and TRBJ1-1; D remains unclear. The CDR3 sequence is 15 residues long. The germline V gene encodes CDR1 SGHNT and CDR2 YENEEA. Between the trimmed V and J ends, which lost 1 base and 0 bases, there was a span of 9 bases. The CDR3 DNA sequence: TGTGCCAGCAGCTTAGCGGCAGGTTTGAACACTGAAGCTTTCTTT. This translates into CASSLAAGLNTEAFF. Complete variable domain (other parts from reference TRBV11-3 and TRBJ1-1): EAGVVQSPRYKIIEKKQPVAFWCNPISGHNTLYWYLQNLGQGPELLIRYENEEAVDDSQLPKDRFSAERLKGVDSTLKIQPAELGDSAVYLCASSLAAGLNTEAFFGQGTRLTVV.

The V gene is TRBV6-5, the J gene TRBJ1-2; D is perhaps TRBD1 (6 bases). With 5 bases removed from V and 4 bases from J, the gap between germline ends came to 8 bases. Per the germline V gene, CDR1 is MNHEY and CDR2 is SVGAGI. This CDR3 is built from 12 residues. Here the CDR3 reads CASSPDSYGYTF. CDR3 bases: TGTGCCAGCAGTCCGGACAGCTATGGCTACACCTTC.

The CDR3 sequence: CASSLVPGALTEAFF. CDR3 nucleotides: TGCGCCAGCAGCTTGGTTCCGGGAGCTTTGACTGAAGCTTTCTTT. This chain joins TRBV5-1 and TRBJ1-1; D ambiguous. Trimming pared 0 bases from V and 5 bases from J, leaving 14 bases between. From germline, CDR1 is SGHRS and CDR2 YFSETQ. This CDR3 has 15 amino acids.

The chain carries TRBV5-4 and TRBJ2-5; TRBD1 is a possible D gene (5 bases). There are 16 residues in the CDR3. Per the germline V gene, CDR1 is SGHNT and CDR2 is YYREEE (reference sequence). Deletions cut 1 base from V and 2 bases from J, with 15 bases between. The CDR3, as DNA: TGTGCCAGCAGCTTGATTGGGGCTAGGCTACAAGAGACCCAGTACTTC. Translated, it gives CASSLIGARLQETQYF. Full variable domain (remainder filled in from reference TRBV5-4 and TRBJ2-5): ETGVTQSPTHLIKTRGQQVTLRCSSQSGHNTVSWYQQALGQGPQFIFQYYREEENGRGNFPPRFSGLQFPNYSSELNVNALELDDSALYLCASSLIGARLQETQYFGPGTRLLVL.

The CDR3 protein is CASSIGVRNTEAFF. CDR3 coding DNA: TGTGCCAGTAGTATCGGGGTAAGGAACACTGAAGCTTTCTTT. This rearrangement joins TRBV19 to TRBJ1-1; no firm D call. Germline V gives CDR1 LNHDA, CDR2 SQIVND (reference sequence). The V and J ends lost 3 bases and 1 base respectively, with 9 bases between them. The CDR3 consists of 14 residues.